This T cell receptor beta chain was observed in a study of blood T cell repertoires in COVID-19. Study-level information: Researchers got acute and convalescent COVID-19 samples from the United States, Italy and Spain. In each case, the material was cDNA or gDNA derived from T cells, B-cell-depleted T cells, or PBMCs.

Original data processing: Nucleated cell counts were estimated from reference gene primer amplification. The repertoire was sequenced with immunoSEQ multiplex PCR; TCRdb's copy has only in-frame clones and lacks some. Clone size and V and J calls were adopted from that table, with D and trimming inferred from the DNA. In the table there are 30,000 to 50,000 clones, roughly nine tenths of which are singletons. The germline gives CDR1 MDHEN, CDR2 SYDVKM. Trimming cost V 4 bases and J 5 bases, with 6 bases left between them. The CDR3 loop spans 12 amino acids. The TCR comes from a woman aged 30 to 39 in a cohort sampled during active COVID-19. The sample was peripheral blood. This chain connects TRBV28 to TRBJ1-3, with D possibly being TRBD1 (5 bases). CDR3 bases: TGTGCCAGCAGTTCAGGGAGAAACACCATATATTTT. Encoded protein: CASSSGRNTIYF.